The subject of this entry is one T cell receptor beta chain. Germline V lookup: CDR1 SGHRS, CDR2 YFSETQ. V was trimmed by 0 bases and J by 12 bases, leaving 19 bases between them. The CDR3 length is 14 residues. This entry is derived from a study of blood T cell repertoires in COVID-19. Study-wide background: The analysed material was cDNA or gDNA that came from T cells, B-cell-depleted T cells, or PBMCs.

The assay was immunoSEQ multiplex PCR, and TCRdb's table has in-frame clones only and misses some. The table lists tens of thousands of clones, about nine tenths of them singletons. This sequence originates from a woman aged 55-70 years with acute or convalescent COVID-19. This chain links TRBV5-1 with TRBJ2-7; D is possibly TRBD1 (6 bases). What was sequenced was peripheral blood. The CDR3 nucleotides read TGCGCCAGCAGCTTGGAAGGGGGACCCGACCCTGGGTACTTC. Translated: CASSLEGGPDPGYF.